These 24 T cell receptor beta chains came from one sample sequenced in a study of cytomegalovirus exposure and HLA in healthy donors. Repertoires were generated with immunoSEQ multiplex PCR, while TCRdb's copy carries only in-frame clones and drops some. The repertoire holds about 240,000 clones, with more than 75% as singletons. The sample consisted of PBMCs. These receptors came from a woman under 40 in good health and CMV-seropositive.

This clone was counted between two and nine times. Written as DNA, the CDR3 is TGTGCCAGCTTACCGGACAGTCTTAGCTATGGCTACACCTTC. Protein: CASLPDSLSYGYTF. This chain joins TRBV27 and TRBJ1-2; D may be TRBD1 (6 bases). V shed 8 bases and J shed 4 bases, with 17 bases lying between them. The CDR3 sequence is 14 residues long. Germline V gene sequence: CDR1 MNHEY, CDR2 SMNVEV (reference sequence).

This clone showed up just a few times. The chain is built from TRBV14 and TRBJ1-1; 9 bases are shared with TRBD1. The CDR3 sequence is 14 residues long. The germline gives CDR1 SGHDN, CDR2 FVKESK. The J segment lost 10 bases and the V segment lost 1 base, leaving 7 bases of the junction unmatched. This CDR3 is CASSQVGTGLRAFF. The CDR3 DNA follows: TGTGCCAGCAGCCAAGTAGGGACAGGGTTACGAGCTTTCTTT.

The chain uses TRBV4-2 and TRBJ1-2; D not resolved. CDR1 LGHNA and CDR2 YNFKEQ come from the germline V gene. Deletions cut 4 bases from V and 2 bases from J, with 11 bases between. The CDR3 sequence is 14 residues long. The CDR3: CASSLPGENYGYTF. DNA for the CDR3: TGTGCCAGCAGCCTACCGGGAGAGAACTATGGCTACACCTTC.

The chain combines TRBV27 with TRBJ2-2; 11 nucleotides line up with TRBD1. The CDR3 extends over 15 amino acids. The ends lost 4 bases at V and 5 bases at J; junction bases unmatched: 3. Per germline, CDR1 MNHEY and CDR2 SMNVEV (reference sequence). CDR3 bases: TGTGCCAGCAGTTACGGACAGGGGGCGACCGGGGAGCTGTTTTTT. This sequence encodes CASSYGQGATGELFF.

This clone is termed medium-sized (0.01 to 0.1%). CDR3 nucleotide sequence: TGTGCCAGCAGCTTAACGACAGGGCCCTACGAGCAGTACTTC. Translated: CASSLTTGPYEQYF. The chain is built from TRBV7-6 and TRBJ2-7; TRBD1 matches 7 bases. This CDR3 contains 14 residues. Germline V lookup: CDR1 SGHVS, CDR2 FNYEAQ. Trimming removed 2 bases from V and 2 bases from J; junction bases left unmatched: 3. The full variable domain, rest sourced from reference TRBV7-6 and TRBJ2-7, is GAGVSQSPRYKVTKRGQDVALRCDPISGHVSLYWYRQALGQGPEFLTYFNYEAQQDKSGLPNDRFSAERPEGSISTLTIQRTEQRDSAMYRCASSLTTGPYEQYFGPGTRLTVT.

V and J are TRBV29-1 and TRBJ1-2, with D perhaps TRBD1 (5 bases). Germline V gene lookup returns CDR1 SQVTM and CDR2 ANQGSEA. The CDR3 spans 12 residues. The ends were cut back, 5 bases at V and 6 bases at J, with 13 bases in the middle. The CDR3 DNA reads TGCAGCGTTCCCCGGGGGGGAAATGGCTACACCTTC. It codes for CSVPRGGNGYTF.

The rearrangement joins TRBV4-2 to TRBJ2-7; tentative D call: TRBD2 (6 bases). The V end lost 3 bases, the J end lost 2 bases, and 8 bases lay between the germline ends. Germline values: CDR1 LGHNA, CDR2 YNFKEQ. The CDR3 consists of 13 residues. In nucleotides, the CDR3 is TGTGCCAGCAGCCAGACTAGGGCCTACGAGCAGTACTTC. Translated, it gives CASSQTRAYEQYF.

This chain links TRBV27 with TRBJ2-5, with 7 bases matching TRBD1. This CDR3 region has 17 residues. Per the germline V gene, CDR1 is MNHEY and CDR2 is SMNVEV (reference sequence). The trim removed 6 bases at V and 5 bases at J, leaving 18 bases unmatched. CDR3 bases: TGTGCCAGCAGGCTAAACCCTCGACCGACAGGGTGGGAGACCCAGTACTTC. This encodes CASRLNPRPTGWETQYF.

Details on this clone: At the DNA level, this CDR3 is encoded by other sequences in the same sample as well. V and J are TRBV29-1 and TRBJ1-1; D is unresolved. Germline V lookup: CDR1 SQVTM, CDR2 ANQGSEA. The length of the CDR3 is 9 residues. V was trimmed by 4 bases and J by 8 bases, leaving 5 bases between them. The CDR3 loop reads CSVAPEAFF. Here the CDR3 DNA reads TGCAGCGTTGCCCCGGAAGCTTTCTTT.

V is TRBV5-6 and J is TRBJ1-2, with D perhaps matching TRBD1 (6 bases). Germline CDR1 and CDR2: SGHDT and YYEEEE. The V and J ends lost 3 bases and 8 bases respectively, with 17 bases between them. The CDR3 runs 14 residues. This CDR3 is CASSSTGVGFGYTF. The CDR3, as DNA: TGTGCCAGCAGCTCGACAGGAGTTGGTTTCGGCTACACCTTC.

This clone was seen a handful of times. The gene calls are TRBV4-1 and TRBJ2-1; D perhaps matches TRBD2 (6 bases). CDR3 size: 13 residues. Germline V gene lookup returns CDR1 MGHRA and CDR2 YSYEKL. V gave up 4 bases and J gave up 8 bases, with 12 bases separating them. This CDR3 is CASSPRRADEQFF. CDR3 sequence (DNA): TGCGCCAGCAGCCCACGGAGGGCCGATGAGCAGTTCTTC.

V gene TRBV28 combines with J gene TRBJ1-4, with TRBD1 identical over 7 bases. Germline CDR1 reads MDHEN; CDR2 reads SYDVKM. The ends lost 6 bases at V and 3 bases at J; junction bases unmatched: 7. This CDR3 region has 15 residues. The DNA for the CDR3 is TGTGCCAGCAGCCGCCTAGGGACAGCTAATGAAAAACTGTTTTTT. This gives the protein CASSRLGTANEKLFF.

The genes are TRBV18 and TRBJ2-2; the D is unclear. Trimming stripped 5 bases from V and 0 bases from J, with 7 bases between. Germline V gives CDR1 KGHSH, CDR2 LQKENI. There are 14 residues in the CDR3. The CDR3 coding sequence is TGTGCCAGCTCATGGCAGGCGAACACCGGGGAGCTGTTTTTT. This sequence encodes CASSWQANTGELFF.

This chain connects TRBV5-6 to TRBJ1-4; tentatively, D is TRBD1 (5 bases). The CDR3 length is 14 residues. Deletions cut 1 base from V and 6 bases from J, with 10 bases between. Germline CDR1 and CDR2: SGHDT and YYEEEE. CDR3 in amino acids: CASSLQGGDEKLFF. CDR3 nucleotides: TGTGCCAGCAGCTTGCAGGGCGGGGATGAAAAACTGTTTTTT.

V usage is TRBV27 and J usage is TRBJ1-2; D uncertain. Trimming stripped 6 bases from V and 4 bases from J, with 12 bases between. The germline V gene has CDR1 MNHEY and CDR2 SMNVEV (reference sequence). The CDR3 totals 13 residues. In DNA, the CDR3 is TGTGCCAGCAGCCCCGCTGCGCTCTATGGCTACACCTTC. It yields the protein CASSPAALYGYTF.

This sequence joins TRBV14 and TRBJ2-3; D is unresolved. CDR1 and CDR2 (germline): SGHDN, FVKESK. The CDR3 covers 12 residues. Trimming pared 8 bases from V and 5 bases from J, leaving 11 bases between. CDR3 coding DNA: TGTGCCAGCTGCCGCCCGGGAGATACGCAGTATTTT. This gives the protein CASCRPGDTQYF.

This rearrangement joins TRBV13 to TRBJ2-7, with TRBD1 identical over 10 bases. Trimming removed 6 bases from V and 3 bases from J; junction bases left unmatched: 5. The CDR3 contains 14 residues. Germline CDR1 PRHDT, CDR2 FYEKMQ (reference sequence). This chain's CDR3 is CASRRTGGGYEQYF. CDR3 bases: TGTGCCAGCAGGAGGACAGGGGGGGGCTACGAGCAGTACTTC. The variable domain in full, completed from reference TRBV13 and TRBJ2-7, reads AAGVIQSPRHLIKEKRETATLKCYPIPRHDTVYWYQQGPGQDPQFLISFYEKMQSDKGSIPDRFSAQQFSDYHSELNMSSLELGDSALYFCASRRTGGGYEQYFGPGTRLTVT.

V usage is TRBV7-6 and J usage is TRBJ2-3, with 11 bases aligning to TRBD2. The germline CDR1 and CDR2 sequences are SGHVS and FNYEAQ. The CDR3 is made up of 16 amino acids. Trimming removed 5 bases from V and 2 bases from J; junction bases left unmatched: 6. For the CDR3, the DNA is TGTGCCAGCAGCCCTCAGACTAGCGGGATCACAGATACGCAGTATTTT. Protein sequence: CASSPQTSGITDTQYF.

This chain connects TRBV11-3 to TRBJ1-1; a weak D match, TRBD1 (5 bases). CDR3 length: 12 residues. The V and J ends lost 2 bases and 11 bases respectively, with 12 bases between them. Germline V gives CDR1 SGHNT, CDR2 YENEEA. This chain's CDR3 is CASSLTLSGAFF. In DNA, the CDR3 is TGTGCCAGCAGCTTAACCCTCTCAGGGGCTTTCTTT.

The chain links TRBV18 to TRBJ2-2, with 8 nucleotides matching TRBD2. After removal of 4 bases from V and 4 bases from J, the junction contained 11 bases not matched to a gene. CDR3 length: 17 amino acids. Germline V gives CDR1 KGHSH, CDR2 LQKENI. CDR3: CASSRGSGISLTGELFF. The CDR3 nucleotides are TGTGCCAGCTCACGGGGTAGCGGGATATCCCTCACCGGGGAGCTGTTTTTT.

The rearrangement joins TRBV5-1 to TRBJ2-1; 8 bases agree with TRBD2. The CDR3 spans 14 residues. The V gene end was trimmed by 2 bases and the J gene end by 9 bases; junction bases not matched to a gene: 7. CDR1 and CDR2 (germline): SGHRS, YFSETQ. In nucleotides, the CDR3 is TGCGCCAGCAGCTTTATTAGCGGGAACGGTGAGCAGTTCTTC. Translated: CASSFISGNGEQFF.

The chain recombines TRBV11-3 with TRBJ2-5; 9 positions agree with TRBD2. Germline lookup yields CDR1 SGHNT and CDR2 YENEEA. Losses at the gene ends were 7 bases for V and 4 bases for J; bases not matched to a gene: 10. This CDR3 comprises 15 residues. CDR3: CASTLEREVGETQYF. The DNA of the CDR3 is TGTGCCAGCACCCTCGAGCGGGAGGTGGGAGAGACCCAGTACTTC.

The chain combines TRBV9 with TRBJ2-2, with 9 bases identical to TRBD1. Germline CDR1 is SGDLS and CDR2 is YYNGEE. J lost 6 bases, V lost 2 bases, and 2 bases had no gene match. The CDR3 runs 14 residues. CDR3 residues: CASSVRDRAGELFF. CDR3 DNA sequence: TGTGCCAGCAGCGTCCGGGACAGGGCCGGGGAGCTGTTTTTT.

The chain has TRBV18 and TRBJ2-6; 8 nucleotides align to TRBD1. The V gene's germline CDR1 is KGHSH and CDR2 LQKENI. The CDR3 runs to 19 residues. The V segment lost 3 bases and the J segment 1 base; nucleotides outside the gene matches: 11. DNA of the CDR3: TGTGCCAGCTCACCGCAAGGGACAGGTGGTAGGTCTGGGGCCAACGTCCTGACTTTC. The encoded protein is CASSPQGTGGRSGANVLTF.